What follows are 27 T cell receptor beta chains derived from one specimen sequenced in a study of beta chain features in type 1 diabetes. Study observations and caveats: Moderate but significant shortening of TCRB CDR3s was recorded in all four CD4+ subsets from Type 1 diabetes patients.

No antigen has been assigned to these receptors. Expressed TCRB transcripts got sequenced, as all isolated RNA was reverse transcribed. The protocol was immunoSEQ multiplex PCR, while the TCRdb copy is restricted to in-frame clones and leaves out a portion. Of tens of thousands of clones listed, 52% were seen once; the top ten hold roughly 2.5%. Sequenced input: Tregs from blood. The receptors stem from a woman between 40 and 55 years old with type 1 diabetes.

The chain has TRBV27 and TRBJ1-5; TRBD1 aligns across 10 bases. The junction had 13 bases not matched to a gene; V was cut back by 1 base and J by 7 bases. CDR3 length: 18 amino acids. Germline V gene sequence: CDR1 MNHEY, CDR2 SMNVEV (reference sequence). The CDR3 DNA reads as TGTGCCAGCAGTTTATTCTCGGGGGGGACAGGGGCTGGCCAGCCCCAGCATTTT. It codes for CASSLFSGGTGAGQPQHF.

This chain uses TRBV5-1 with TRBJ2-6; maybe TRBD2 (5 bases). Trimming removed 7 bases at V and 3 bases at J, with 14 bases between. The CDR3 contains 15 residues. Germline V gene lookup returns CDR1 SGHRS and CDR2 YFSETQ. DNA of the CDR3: TGCGCCAGCGGCGGGTTCTCGGTTGGGGCCAACGTCCTGACTTTC. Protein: CASGGFSVGANVLTF.

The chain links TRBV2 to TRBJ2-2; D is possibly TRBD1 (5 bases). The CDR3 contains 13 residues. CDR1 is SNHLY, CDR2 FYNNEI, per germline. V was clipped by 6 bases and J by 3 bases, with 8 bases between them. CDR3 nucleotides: TGTGCCAGCAGGTCAGGGTACACCGGGGAGCTGTTTTTT. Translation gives CASRSGYTGELFF.

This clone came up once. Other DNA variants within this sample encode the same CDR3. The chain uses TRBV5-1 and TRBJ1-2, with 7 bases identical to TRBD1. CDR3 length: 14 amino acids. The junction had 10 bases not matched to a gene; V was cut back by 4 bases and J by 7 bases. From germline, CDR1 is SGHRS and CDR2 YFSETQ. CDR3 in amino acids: CASSPMTGMSGYTF. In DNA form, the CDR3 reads TGCGCCAGCAGCCCCATGACAGGGATGAGTGGCTACACCTTC.

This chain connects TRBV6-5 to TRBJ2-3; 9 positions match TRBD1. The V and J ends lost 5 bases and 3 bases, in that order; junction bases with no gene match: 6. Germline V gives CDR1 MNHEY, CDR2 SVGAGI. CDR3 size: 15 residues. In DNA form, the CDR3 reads TGTGCCAGCAGTGGCCGACAGGGGGTAACAGATACGCAGTATTTT. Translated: CASSGRQGVTDTQYF.

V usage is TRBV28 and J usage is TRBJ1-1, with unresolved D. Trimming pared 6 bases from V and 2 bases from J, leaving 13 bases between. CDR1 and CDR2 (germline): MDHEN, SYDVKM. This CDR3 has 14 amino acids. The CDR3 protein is CASSLGGFNTEAFF. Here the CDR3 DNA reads TGTGCCAGCAGCCTAGGAGGTTTTAACACTGAAGCTTTCTTT.

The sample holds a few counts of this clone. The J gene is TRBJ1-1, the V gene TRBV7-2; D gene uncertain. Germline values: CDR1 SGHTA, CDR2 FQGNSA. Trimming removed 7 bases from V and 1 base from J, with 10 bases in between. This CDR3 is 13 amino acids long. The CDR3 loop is CASTLTRNTEAFF. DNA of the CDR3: TGTGCCAGCACCCTCACACGGAACACTGAAGCTTTCTTT.

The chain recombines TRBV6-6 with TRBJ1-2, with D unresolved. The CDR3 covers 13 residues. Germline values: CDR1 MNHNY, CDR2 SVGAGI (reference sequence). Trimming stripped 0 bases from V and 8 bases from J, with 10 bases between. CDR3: CASSYSRGDGYTF. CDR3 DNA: TGTGCCAGCAGTTACTCGAGAGGTGACGGCTACACCTTC.

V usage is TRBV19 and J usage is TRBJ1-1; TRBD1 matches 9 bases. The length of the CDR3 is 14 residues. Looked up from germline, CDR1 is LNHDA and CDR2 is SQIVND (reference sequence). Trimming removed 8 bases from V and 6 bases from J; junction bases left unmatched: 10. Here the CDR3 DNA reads TGTGCCAGTCGCCCGGGACAGGGAGATCCTGAAGCTTTCTTT. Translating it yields CASRPGQGDPEAFF.

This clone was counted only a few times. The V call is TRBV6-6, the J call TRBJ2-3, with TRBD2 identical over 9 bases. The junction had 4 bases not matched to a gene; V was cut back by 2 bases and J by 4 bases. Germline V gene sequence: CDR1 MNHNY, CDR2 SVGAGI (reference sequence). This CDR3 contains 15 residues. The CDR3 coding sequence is TGTGCCAGCAGTTACCCCTTAGCGGGAGCAGATACGCAGTATTTT. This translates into CASSYPLAGADTQYF.

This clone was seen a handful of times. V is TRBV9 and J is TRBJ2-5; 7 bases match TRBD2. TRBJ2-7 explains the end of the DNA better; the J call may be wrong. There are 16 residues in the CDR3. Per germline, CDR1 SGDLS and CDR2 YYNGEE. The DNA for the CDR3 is TGTGCCAGCAGCCTCAGCGGGACTGCACTATCCTACGAGCAGTACTTC. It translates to CASSLSGTALSYEQYF.

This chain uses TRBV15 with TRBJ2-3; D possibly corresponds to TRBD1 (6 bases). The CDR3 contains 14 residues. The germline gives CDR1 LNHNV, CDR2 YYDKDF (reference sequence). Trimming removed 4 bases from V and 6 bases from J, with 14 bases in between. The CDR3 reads CATSTIDRPDTQYF. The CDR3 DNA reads TGTGCCACCAGCACGATAGACAGGCCCGATACGCAGTATTTT.

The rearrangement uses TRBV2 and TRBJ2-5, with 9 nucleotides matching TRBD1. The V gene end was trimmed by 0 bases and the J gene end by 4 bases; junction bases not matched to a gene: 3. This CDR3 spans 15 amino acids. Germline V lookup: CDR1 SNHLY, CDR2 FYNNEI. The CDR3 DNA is TGTGCCAGCAGTGAAGCTCTGACAGGGGGAGAGACCCAGTACTTC. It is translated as CASSEALTGGETQYF. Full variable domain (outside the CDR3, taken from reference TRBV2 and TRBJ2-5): EPEVTQTPSHQVTQMGQEVILRCVPISNHLYFYWYRQILGQKVEFLVSFYNNEISEKSEIFDDQFSVERPDGSNFTLKIRSTKLEDSAMYFCASSEALTGGETQYFGPGTRLLVL.

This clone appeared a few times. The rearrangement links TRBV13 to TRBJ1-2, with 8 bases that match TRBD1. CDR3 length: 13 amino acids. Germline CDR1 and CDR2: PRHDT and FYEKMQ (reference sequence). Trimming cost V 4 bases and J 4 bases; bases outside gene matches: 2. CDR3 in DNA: TGTGCCAGCAGCTCAACAGGGGGCTATGGCTACACCTTC. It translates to CASSSTGGYGYTF.

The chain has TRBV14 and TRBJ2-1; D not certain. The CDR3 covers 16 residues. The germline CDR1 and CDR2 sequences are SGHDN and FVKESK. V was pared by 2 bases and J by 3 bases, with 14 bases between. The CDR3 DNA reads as TGTGCCAGCAGCCAAATAGGAATAGGCGGCTACAATGAGCAGTTCTTC. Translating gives CASSQIGIGGYNEQFF.

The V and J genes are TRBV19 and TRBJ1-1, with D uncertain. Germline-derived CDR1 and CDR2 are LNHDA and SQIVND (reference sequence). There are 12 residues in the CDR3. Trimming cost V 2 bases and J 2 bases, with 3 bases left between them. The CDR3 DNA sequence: TGTGCCAGTAGTATATCAAACACTGAAGCTTTCTTT. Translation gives CASSISNTEAFF.

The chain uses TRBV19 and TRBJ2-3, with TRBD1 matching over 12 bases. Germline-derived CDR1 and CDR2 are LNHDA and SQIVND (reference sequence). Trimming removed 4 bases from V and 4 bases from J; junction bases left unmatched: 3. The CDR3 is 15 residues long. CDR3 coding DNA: TGTGCCAGTAGTACCCGGGACAGGGGGCCAGATACGCAGTATTTT. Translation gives CASSTRDRGPDTQYF.

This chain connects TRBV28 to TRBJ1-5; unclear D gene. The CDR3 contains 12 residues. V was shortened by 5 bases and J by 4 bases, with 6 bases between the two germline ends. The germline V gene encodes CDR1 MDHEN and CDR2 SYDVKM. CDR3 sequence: CASSILNQPQHF. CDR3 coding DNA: TGTGCCAGCAGTATCTTGAATCAGCCCCAGCATTTT.

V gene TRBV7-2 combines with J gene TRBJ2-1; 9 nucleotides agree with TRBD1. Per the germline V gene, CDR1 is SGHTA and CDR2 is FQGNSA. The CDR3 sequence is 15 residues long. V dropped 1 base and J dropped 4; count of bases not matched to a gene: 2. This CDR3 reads CASSLDRGPYNEQFF. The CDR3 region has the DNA TGTGCCAGCAGCTTAGACAGGGGGCCTTACAATGAGCAGTTCTTC.

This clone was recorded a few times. CDR3 protein: CASSIGGQGGSGANVLTF. CDR3 coding DNA: TGTGCCAGTAGTATAGGAGGACAGGGTGGGTCTGGGGCCAACGTCCTGACTTTC. The chain is built from TRBV19 and TRBJ2-6, with TRBD1 identical over 8 bases. CDR3 length: 18 amino acids. The germline gives CDR1 LNHDA, CDR2 SQIVND (reference sequence). V shed 1 base, J shed 1 base, and the junction held 6 bases outside the gene matches.

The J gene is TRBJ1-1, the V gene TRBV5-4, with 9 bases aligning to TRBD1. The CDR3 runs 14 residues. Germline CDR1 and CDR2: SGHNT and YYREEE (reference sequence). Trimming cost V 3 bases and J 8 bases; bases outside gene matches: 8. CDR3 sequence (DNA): TGTGCCAGCAGCTGGGGACAGGGAGGCGTCGAAGCTTTCTTT. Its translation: CASSWGQGGVEAFF.

CDR3 sequence: CASSLGGKSPLHF. The DNA for the CDR3 is TGTGCCAGCAGCTTAGGCGGAAAGTCACCCCTCCACTTT. This chain connects TRBV11-1 to TRBJ1-6; no clear D. Germline CDR1 and CDR2: SGHAT and FQDESV (reference sequence). The length of the CDR3 is 13 residues. Between the trimmed V and J ends, which lost 1 base and 10 bases, there was a span of 8 bases. Drawing the rest from reference TRBV11-1 and TRBJ1-6, the complete variable domain is EAEVAQSPRYKITEKSQAVAFWCDPISGHATLYWYRQILGQGPELLVQFQDESVVDDSQLPKDRFSAERLKGVDSTLKIQPAELGDSAMYLCASSLGGKSPLHFGNGTRLTVT.

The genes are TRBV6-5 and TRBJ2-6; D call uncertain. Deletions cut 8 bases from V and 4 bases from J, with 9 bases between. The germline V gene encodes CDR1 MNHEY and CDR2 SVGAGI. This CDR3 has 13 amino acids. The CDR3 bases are TGTGCCAGCGCGGTCGACGGGGCCAACGTCCTGACTTTC. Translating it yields CASAVDGANVLTF.

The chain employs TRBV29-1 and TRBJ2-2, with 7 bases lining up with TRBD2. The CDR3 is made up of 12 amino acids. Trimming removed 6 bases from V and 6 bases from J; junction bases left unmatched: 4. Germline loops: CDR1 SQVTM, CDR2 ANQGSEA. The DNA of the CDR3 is TGCAGCGTCTGGGCGGGAGCCGGGGAGCTGTTTTTT. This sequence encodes CSVWAGAGELFF.

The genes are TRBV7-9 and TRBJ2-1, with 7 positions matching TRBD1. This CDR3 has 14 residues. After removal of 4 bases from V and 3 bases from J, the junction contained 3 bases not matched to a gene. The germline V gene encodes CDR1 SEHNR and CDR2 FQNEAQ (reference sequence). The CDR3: CASSWWDSYNEQFF. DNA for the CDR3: TGTGCCAGCAGCTGGTGGGACAGCTACAATGAGCAGTTCTTC.

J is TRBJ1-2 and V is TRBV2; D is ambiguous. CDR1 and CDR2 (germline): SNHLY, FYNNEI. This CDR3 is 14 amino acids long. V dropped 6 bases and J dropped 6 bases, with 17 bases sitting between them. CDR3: CASSVRGRNDGYTF. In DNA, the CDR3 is TGTGCCAGCAGCGTCAGAGGTCGAAACGATGGCTACACCTTC.

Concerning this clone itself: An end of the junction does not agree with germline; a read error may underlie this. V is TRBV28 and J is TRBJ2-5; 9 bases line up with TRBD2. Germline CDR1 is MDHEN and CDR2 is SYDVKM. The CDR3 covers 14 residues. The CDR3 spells CASTSAGGKEAQYF. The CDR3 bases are TGTGCCAGCACCTCCGCGGGGGGGAAAGAGGCCCAGTACTTC.